This TCR beta chain was identified in a study of blood T cell repertoires in COVID-19. The overall study: The study drew acute and convalescent COVID-19 samples from the United States, Italy and Spain. T cells, B-cell-depleted T cells, or PBMCs provided the cDNA or gDNA that served as material.

Germline V gene lookup returns CDR1 ENHRY and CDR2 SYGVKD. CDR3 length equals 14 residues. Trimming removed 4 bases from V and 3 bases from J, with 10 bases in between. Per the original data handling: Estimation of nucleated cell counts relied on the amplification of reference gene primers. Data came from immunoSEQ multiplex PCR; TCRdb stores just in-frame clones and leaves some out. V and J calls and clone size are as listed in that table; D and trimming were resolved from the DNA. The sample contains tens of thousands of clones, roughly 80% of which appear only once. The chain uses TRBV10-3 and TRBJ1-3; D perhaps matches TRBD1 (6 bases). The sample comprised peripheral blood. This TCR was sampled from a human donor in a cohort sampled during active or convalescent COVID-19. CDR3 nucleotide sequence: TGTGCCATCAGTGCACAGGGAATTGGAAACACCATATATTTT. Its protein is CAISAQGIGNTIYF.